A selection of T cell receptor beta chains follows, all from one sample in a study of T cell responses to AZD1222 COVID-19 vaccine. This table comes from immunoSEQ multiplex PCR, and its TCRdb copy is limited to in-frame clones, with some not included. The sample lists more than 85,000 clones; approximately 94% were seen once. The material sequenced was peripheral blood, taken 28 days after the second AZD1222 dose. The receptor set was obtained from an adult who received the AZD1222 COVID-19 vaccine. Both conserved end residues are trimmed from each CDR3. Each record gives: V gene, J gene, CDR3 protein.

TRBV6-5	TRBJ1-2	ASLGQAVYGYT
TRBV15	TRBJ1-1	ATSSLKGMNTEAF
TRBV5-1	TRBJ2-7	ASSSRGDLNEQY
TRBV11-1	TRBJ2-1	ASSLKRGYNEQF
TRBV19	TRBJ2-7	ASRGGLYEQY
TRBV11-2	TRBJ2-3	ASSFSGSRPDTQY
TRBV2	TRBJ1-4	ASKGGSLATNEKLF
TRBV6-5	TRBJ1-3	ASSYSGRFSGNTIY
TRBV29-1	TRBJ1-2	SVETLTGFGYT
TRBV6-5	TRBJ1-1	ASSYHGGATNTEAF
TRBV5-6	TRBJ2-1	ASSNALAGDNEQF
TRBV30	TRBJ1-1	AWSRENTEAF
TRBV19	TRBJ2-1	ASTLGLFGSYNEQF
TRBV19	TRBJ2-2	ASNSLPGGNTGELF
TRBV5-4	TRBJ1-1	ASSLDELAEAF
TRBV13	TRBJ2-7	ASSFGVGGAYEQY
TRBV19	TRBJ1-6	ASSMWLNSPLH
TRBV10-2	TRBJ1-1	ASSPPRLNTEAF
TRBV2	TRBJ1-2	ASSSRTDHYGYT
TRBV3-1/TRBV3-2	TRBJ1-2	ASSHQGGTYGYT
TRBV15	TRBJ2-7	ATSSPYFTYEQY
TRBV3-1/TRBV3-2	TRBJ1-1	ASSRSTEAF
TRBV18	TRBJ2-4	ASSPLEEGKNIQY
TRBV6-5	TRBJ1-5	ASSSDRANNQPQH
TRBV19	TRBJ1-6	ASRLKGQAPYNSPLH
TRBV7-9	TRBJ1-1	ASSLASREGAF
TRBV3-1/TRBV3-2	TRBJ1-1	ASSQSDKGTEAF
TRBV2	TRBJ1-2	ASTVGGMDYGYT
TRBV3-1/TRBV3-2	TRBJ1-2	ASSLRGLELYGYT
TRBV11-3	TRBJ1-1	ASSSGQGKMNTEAF
TRBV27	TRBJ2-1	ASSSYDGDNEQF
TRBV9	TRBJ1-4	ASSASGGGIEKLF
TRBV3-1/TRBV3-2	TRBJ2-1	ASSHVGEQF
TRBV3-1/TRBV3-2	TRBJ1-3	ASSQEGNTIY
TRBV12-3/TRBV12-4	TRBJ1-2	ASSIDATYGYT
TRBV23-1	TRBJ1-4	ASSLQGKKYEKLF
TRBV15	TRBJ1-6	ATSRDQEAPLH
TRBV11-2	TRBJ1-1	ASSFSTGPTEAF
TRBV29-1	TRBJ1-1	SVVGYTEAF
TRBV19	TRBJ2-5	ASRMRGGSLQETQY
TRBV27	TRBJ1-6	ASSLSHGRRKPPLH
TRBV6-5	TRBJ2-2	ASRGDLPNTGELF
TRBV27	TRBJ1-5	ASSLLTGGNQPQH
TRBV5-5	TRBJ1-2	ASSREFYGYT
TRBV9	TRBJ2-1	ASSVTAAPYNEQF
TRBV5-4	TRBJ1-2	ASSYSGQGNYGYT
TRBV6-5	TRBJ2-7	ARPPWDFKYEQY
TRBV20-1	TRBJ1-1	SATGFAEAF
TRBV21-1	TRBJ1-1	ASSKEGGVEAF
TRBV18	TRBJ1-1	ASSPLEGAGNTEAF